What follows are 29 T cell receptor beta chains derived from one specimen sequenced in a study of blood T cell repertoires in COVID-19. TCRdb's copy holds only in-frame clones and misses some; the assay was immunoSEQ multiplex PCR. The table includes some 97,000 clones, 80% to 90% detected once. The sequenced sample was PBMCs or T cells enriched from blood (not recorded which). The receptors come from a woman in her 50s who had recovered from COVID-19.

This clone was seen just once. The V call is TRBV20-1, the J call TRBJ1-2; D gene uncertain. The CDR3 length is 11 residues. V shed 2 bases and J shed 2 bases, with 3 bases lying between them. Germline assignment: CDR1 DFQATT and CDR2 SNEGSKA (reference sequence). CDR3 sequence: CSARLNYGYTF. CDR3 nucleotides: TGCAGTGCTAGATTAAACTATGGCTACACCTTC.

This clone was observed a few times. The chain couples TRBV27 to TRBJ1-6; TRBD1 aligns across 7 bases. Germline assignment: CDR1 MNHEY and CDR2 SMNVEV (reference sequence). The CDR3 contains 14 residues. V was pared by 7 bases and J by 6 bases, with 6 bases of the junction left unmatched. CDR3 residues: CASNRQGGNSPLHF. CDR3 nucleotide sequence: TGTGCCAGCAACCGACAGGGCGGTAATTCACCCCTCCACTTT.

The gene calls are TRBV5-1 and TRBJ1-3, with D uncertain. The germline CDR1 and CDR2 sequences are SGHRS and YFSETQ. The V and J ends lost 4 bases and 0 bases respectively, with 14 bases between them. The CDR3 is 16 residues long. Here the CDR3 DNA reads TGCGCCAGCAGCATTGGGAGCAGCTCCTCTGGAAACACCATATATTTT. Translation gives CASSIGSSSSGNTIYF.

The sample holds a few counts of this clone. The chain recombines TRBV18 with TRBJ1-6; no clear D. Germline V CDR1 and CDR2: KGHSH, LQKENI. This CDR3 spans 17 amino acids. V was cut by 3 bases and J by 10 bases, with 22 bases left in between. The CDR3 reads CASSPIFPGERESPLHF. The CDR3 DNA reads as TGTGCCAGCTCACCTATTTTTCCGGGAGAGAGAGAGTCACCCCTCCACTTT. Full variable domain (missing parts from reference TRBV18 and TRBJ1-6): NAGVMQNPRHLVRRRGQEARLRCSPMKGHSHVYWYRQLPEEGLKFMVYLQKENIIDESGMPKERFSAEFPKEGPSILRIQQVVRGDSAAYFCASSPIFPGERESPLHFGNGTRLTVT.

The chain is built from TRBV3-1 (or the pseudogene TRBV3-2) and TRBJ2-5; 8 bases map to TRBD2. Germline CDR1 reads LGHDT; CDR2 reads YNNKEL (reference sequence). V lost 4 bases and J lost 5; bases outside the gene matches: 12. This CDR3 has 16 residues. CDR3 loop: CASSPTPGGQGETQYF. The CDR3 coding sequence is TGTGCCAGCAGCCCCACGCCGGGAGGGCAGGGGGAGACCCAGTACTTC.

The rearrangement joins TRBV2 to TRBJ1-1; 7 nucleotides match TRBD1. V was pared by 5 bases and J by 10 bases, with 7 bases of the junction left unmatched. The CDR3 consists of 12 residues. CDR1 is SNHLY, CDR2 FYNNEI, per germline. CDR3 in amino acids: CASSSTGEVAFF. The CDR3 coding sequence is TGTGCCAGCAGTTCCACAGGGGAGGTAGCTTTCTTT.

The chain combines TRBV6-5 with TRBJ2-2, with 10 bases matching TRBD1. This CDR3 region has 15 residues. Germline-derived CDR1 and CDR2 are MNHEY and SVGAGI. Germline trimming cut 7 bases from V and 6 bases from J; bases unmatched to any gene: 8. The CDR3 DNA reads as TGTGCCAGCAACTCGGGACAGGGGACGCCCGGGGAGCTGTTTTTT. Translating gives CASNSGQGTPGELFF.

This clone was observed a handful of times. The CDR3: CASSLAQGASTEAFF. The DNA of the CDR3 is TGTGCCAGCAGCTTAGCACAGGGGGCTTCAACTGAAGCTTTCTTT. The V call is TRBV7-9, the J call TRBJ1-1, with 9 bases matching TRBD1. Germline loops: CDR1 SEHNR, CDR2 FQNEAQ (reference sequence). The CDR3 has 15 residues. J lost 5 bases, V lost 0 bases, and 4 bases had no gene match.

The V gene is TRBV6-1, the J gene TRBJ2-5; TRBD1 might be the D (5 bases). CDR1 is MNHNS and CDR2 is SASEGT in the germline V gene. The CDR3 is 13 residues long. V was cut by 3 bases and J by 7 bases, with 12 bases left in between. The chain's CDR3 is CASSDQGPGTQYF. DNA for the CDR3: TGTGCCAGCAGTGACCAGGGCCCGGGGACCCAGTACTTC.

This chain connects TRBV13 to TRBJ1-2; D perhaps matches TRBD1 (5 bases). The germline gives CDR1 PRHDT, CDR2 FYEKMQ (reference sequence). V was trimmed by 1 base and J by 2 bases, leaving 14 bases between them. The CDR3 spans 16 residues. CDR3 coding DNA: TGTGCCAGCAGCTTAGAGAGGCAGGGAGGGAACTATGGCTACACCTTC. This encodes CASSLERQGGNYGYTF.

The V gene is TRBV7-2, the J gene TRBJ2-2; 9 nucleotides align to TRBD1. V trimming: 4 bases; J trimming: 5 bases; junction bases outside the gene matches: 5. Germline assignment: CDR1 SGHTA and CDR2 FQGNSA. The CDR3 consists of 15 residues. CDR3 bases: TGTGCCAGCAGCTCACAGGGGGCGACAACCGGGGAGCTGTTTTTT. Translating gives CASSSQGATTGELFF.

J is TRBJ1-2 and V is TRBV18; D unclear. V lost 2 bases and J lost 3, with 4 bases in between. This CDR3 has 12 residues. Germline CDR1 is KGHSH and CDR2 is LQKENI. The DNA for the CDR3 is TGTGCCAGCTCACCATGGCACTATGGCTACACCTTC. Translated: CASSPWHYGYTF. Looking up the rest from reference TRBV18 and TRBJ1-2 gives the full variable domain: NAGVMQNPRHLVRRRGQEARLRCSPMKGHSHVYWYRQLPEEGLKFMVYLQKENIIDESGMPKERFSAEFPKEGPSILRIQQVVRGDSAAYFCASSPWHYGYTFGSGTRLTVV.

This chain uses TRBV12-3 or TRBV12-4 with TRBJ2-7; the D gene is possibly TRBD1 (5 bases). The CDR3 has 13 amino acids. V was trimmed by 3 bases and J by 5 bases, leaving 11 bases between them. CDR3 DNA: TGTGCCAGCAGTTTCGGCAAAGGGGACGAGCAGTACTTC. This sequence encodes CASSFGKGDEQYF.

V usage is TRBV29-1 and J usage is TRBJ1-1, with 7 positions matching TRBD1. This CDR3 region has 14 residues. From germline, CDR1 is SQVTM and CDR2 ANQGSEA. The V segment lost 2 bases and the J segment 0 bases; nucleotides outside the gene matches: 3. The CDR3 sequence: CSVEKGAMNTEAFF. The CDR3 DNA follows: TGCAGCGTTGAAAAGGGGGCGATGAACACTGAAGCTTTCTTT. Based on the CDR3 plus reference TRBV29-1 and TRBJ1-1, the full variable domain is SAVISQKPSRDICQRGTSLTIQCQVDSQVTMMFWYRQQPGQSLTLIATANQGSEATYESGFVIDKFPISRPNLTFSTLTVSNMSPEDSSIYLCSVEKGAMNTEAFFGQGTRLTVV.

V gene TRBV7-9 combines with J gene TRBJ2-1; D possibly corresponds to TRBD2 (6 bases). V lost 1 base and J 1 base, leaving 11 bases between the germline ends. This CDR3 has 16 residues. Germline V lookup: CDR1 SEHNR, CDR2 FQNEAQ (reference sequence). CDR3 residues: CASSLGGGVSYNEQFF. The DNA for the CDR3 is TGTGCCAGCAGCTTAGGGGGCGGGGTTTCCTACAATGAGCAGTTCTTC.

DNA of the CDR3: TGTGCCAGCAGTTTGGGGGGACAGGGGGGCAATCAGCCCCAGCATTTT. Residues: CASSLGGQGGNQPQHF. This chain uses TRBV28 with TRBJ1-5, with 11 bases matching TRBD1. Per the germline V gene, CDR1 is MDHEN and CDR2 is SYDVKM. CDR3 length: 16 amino acids. Losses at the gene ends were 3 bases for V and 2 bases for J; bases not matched to a gene: 3.

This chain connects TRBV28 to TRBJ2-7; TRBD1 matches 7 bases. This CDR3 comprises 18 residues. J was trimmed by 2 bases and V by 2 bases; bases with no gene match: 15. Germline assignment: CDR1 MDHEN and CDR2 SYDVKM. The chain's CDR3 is CASSLQYSTGRPTYEQYF. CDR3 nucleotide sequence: TGTGCCAGCAGTTTACAATATTCGACAGGGCGACCTACCTACGAGCAGTACTTC.

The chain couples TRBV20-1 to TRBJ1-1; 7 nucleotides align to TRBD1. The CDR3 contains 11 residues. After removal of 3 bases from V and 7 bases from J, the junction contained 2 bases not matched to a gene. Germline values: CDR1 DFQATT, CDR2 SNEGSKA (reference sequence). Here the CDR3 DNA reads TGCAGTGCTAGGAGACAGGGTGAAGCTTTCTTT. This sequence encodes CSARRQGEAFF.

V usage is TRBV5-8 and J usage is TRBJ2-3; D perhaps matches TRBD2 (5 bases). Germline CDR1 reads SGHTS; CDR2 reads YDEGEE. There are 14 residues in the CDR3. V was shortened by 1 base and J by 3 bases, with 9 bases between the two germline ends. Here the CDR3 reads CASSLPRGTDTQYF. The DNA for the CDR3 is TGTGCCAGCAGCTTGCCCCGAGGGACAGATACGCAGTATTTT.

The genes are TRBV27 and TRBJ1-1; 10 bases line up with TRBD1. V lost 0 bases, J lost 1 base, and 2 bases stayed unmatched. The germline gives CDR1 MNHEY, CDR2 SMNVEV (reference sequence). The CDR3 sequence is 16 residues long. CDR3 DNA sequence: TGTGCCAGCAGTTTATCCGGGACAGGGGAGAACACTGAAGCTTTCTTT. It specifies CASSLSGTGENTEAFF.

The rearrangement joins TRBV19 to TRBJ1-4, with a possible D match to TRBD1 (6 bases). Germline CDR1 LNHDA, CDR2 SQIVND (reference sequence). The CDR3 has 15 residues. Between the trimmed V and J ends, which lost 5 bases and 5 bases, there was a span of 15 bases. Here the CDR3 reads CASSPRTAANEKLFF. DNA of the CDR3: TGTGCCAGTAGTCCGAGGACAGCAGCAAATGAAAAACTGTTTTTT. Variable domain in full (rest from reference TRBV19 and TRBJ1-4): DGGITQSPKYLFRKEGQNVTLSCEQNLNHDAMYWYRQDPGQGLRLIYYSQIVNDFQKGDIAEGYSVSREKKESFPLTVTSAQKNPTAFYLCASSPRTAANEKLFFGSGTQLSVL.

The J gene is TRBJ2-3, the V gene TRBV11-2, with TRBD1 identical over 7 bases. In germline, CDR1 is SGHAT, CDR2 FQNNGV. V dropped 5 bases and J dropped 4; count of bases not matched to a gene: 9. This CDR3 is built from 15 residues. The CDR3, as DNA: TGTGCCAGCAGCGATAGGGGGCGCGTTTCAGATACGCAGTATTTT. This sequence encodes CASSDRGRVSDTQYF.

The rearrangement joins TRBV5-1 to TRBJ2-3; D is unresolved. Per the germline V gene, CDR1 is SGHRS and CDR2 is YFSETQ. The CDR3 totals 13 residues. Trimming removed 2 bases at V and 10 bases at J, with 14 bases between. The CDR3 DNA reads TGCGCCAGCAGCTTCGGCGAGGTAGTGGCGCAGTATTTT. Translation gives CASSFGEVVAQYF. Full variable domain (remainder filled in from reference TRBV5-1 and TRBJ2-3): KAGVTQTPRYLIKTRGQQVTLSCSPISGHRSVSWYQQTPGQGLQFLFEYFSETQRNKGNFPGRFSGRQFSNSRSEMNVSTLELGDSALYLCASSFGEVVAQYFGPGTRLTVL.

The CDR3 spells CASSQVGGRAFF. The CDR3 bases are TGTGCCAGCAGCCAAGTCGGGGGACGAGCTTTCTTT. The chain recombines TRBV3-1 (or the pseudogene TRBV3-2) with TRBJ1-1; a possible D gene is TRBD1 (5 bases). V lost 1 base, J lost 10 bases, and 10 bases lay in between. The CDR3 runs to 12 residues. Germline V gene sequence: CDR1 LGHDT, CDR2 YNNKEL (reference sequence).

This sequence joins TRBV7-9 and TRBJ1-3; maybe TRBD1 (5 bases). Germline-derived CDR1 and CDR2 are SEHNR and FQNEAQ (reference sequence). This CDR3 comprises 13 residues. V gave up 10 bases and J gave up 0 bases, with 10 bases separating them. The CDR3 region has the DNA TGTGCCACGCCCCAGGGCTCTGGAAACACCATATATTTT. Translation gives CATPQGSGNTIYF.

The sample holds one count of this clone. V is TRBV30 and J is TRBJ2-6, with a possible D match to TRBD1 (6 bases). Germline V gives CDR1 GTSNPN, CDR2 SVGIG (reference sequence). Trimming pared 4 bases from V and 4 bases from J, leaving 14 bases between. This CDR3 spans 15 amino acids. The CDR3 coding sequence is TGTGCCTGGAAGGGGGACACGGCGGGGGCCAACGTCCTGACTTTC. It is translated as CAWKGDTAGANVLTF.

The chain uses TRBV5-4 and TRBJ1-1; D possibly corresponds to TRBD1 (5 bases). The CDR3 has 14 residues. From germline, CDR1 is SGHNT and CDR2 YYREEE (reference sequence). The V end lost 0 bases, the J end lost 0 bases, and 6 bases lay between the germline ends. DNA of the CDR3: TGTGCCAGCAGCTTGGAGGGGATGAACACTGAAGCTTTCTTT. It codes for CASSLEGMNTEAFF.

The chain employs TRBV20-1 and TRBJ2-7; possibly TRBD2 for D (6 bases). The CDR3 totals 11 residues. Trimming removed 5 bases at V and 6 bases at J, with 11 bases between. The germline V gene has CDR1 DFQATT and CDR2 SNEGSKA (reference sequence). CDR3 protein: CSAGGAREQYF. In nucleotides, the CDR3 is TGCAGTGCTGGCGGGGCTCGCGAGCAGTACTTC.

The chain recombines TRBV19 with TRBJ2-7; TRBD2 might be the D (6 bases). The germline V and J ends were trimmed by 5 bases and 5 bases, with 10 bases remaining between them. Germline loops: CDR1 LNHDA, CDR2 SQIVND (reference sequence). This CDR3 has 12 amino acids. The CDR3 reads CASSPWGDEQYF. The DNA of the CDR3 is TGTGCCAGTAGTCCATGGGGGGACGAGCAGTACTTC.